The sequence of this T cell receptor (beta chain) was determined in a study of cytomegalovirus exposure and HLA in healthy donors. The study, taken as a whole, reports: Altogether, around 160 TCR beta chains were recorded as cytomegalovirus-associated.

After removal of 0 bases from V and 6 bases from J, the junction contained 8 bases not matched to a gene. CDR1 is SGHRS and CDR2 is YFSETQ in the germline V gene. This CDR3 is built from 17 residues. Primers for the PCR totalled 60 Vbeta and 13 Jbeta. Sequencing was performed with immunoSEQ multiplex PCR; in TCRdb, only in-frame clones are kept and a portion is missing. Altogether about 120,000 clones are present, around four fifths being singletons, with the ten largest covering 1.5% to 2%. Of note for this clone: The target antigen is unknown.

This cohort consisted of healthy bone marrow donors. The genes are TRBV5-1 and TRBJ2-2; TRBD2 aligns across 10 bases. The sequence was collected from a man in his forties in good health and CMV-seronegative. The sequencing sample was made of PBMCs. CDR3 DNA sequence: TGCGCCAGCAGCTTGGTCCCAGCGGGAGGGTCGGCCGGGGAGCTGTTTTTT. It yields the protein CASSLVPAGGSAGELFF.